This T cell receptor beta chain is from a study of cytomegalovirus exposure and HLA in healthy donors. Notes on the study in general: Clonal expansion, a later analysis showed, was greater in HLA-associated TCR beta chains than in equally common others.

CDR3 length: 16 amino acids. The germline V gene has CDR1 SGHVS and CDR2 FNYEAQ. V lost 5 bases and J lost 2; bases outside the gene matches: 9. PCR amplification relied on 60 Vbeta primers (plus 13 Jbeta primers). Only in-frame clones appear in the TCRdb table, and some are missing; sequencing was by immunoSEQ multiplex PCR. This table has some 150,000 clones, roughly 74% appearing once. A word on this clone: The antigen is unknown.

The receptor's source is a man aged 35 to 55 in good health and CMV-seronegative. This chain links TRBV7-6 with TRBJ2-3; 8 bases fit TRBD2. The material sequenced was PBMCs. CDR3 in DNA: TGTGCCAGCAGCGCCTTGGCGGGGGGCCTCACAGATACGCAGTATTTT. It specifies CASSALAGGLTDTQYF.